What follows are 20 T cell receptor beta chains derived from one specimen sequenced in a study of CD8+ T cells in alopecia areata. RNA was extracted and reverse transcribed into cDNA as the sequencing template. TCRdb's copy holds only in-frame clones and misses some; the assay was immunoSEQ multiplex PCR. The sample gives approximately 160,000 clones, less than 70% of which show up once; 14% is in the top ten. Treatment: oral pan-JAK inhibitor, 5-10 mg twice daily. The input for sequencing was CD4+ T cells sorted from blood, taken at week 24, from a patient treated with tofacitinib. The receptors derive from a human donor with alopecia areata.

The chain recombines TRBV5-1 with TRBJ1-5; D is unresolved. The CDR3 consists of 13 residues. Germline CDR1 and CDR2: SGHRS and YFSETQ. V was shortened by 3 bases and J by 6 bases, with 10 bases between the two germline ends. The CDR3 region is CASSWSGGQPQHF. Here the CDR3 DNA reads TGCGCCAGCAGCTGGAGCGGTGGTCAGCCCCAGCATTTT.

The rearrangement links TRBV27 to TRBJ2-3; TRBD1 aligns across 9 bases. V lost 5 bases and J lost 1; bases outside the gene matches: 13. Germline loops: CDR1 MNHEY, CDR2 SMNVEV (reference sequence). There are 18 residues in the CDR3. The CDR3: CASSLTGTGYGGTDTQYF. The CDR3 DNA reads as TGTGCCAGCAGTCTGACCGGGACAGGGTACGGGGGCACAGATACGCAGTATTTT.

J is TRBJ2-5 and V is TRBV18; a possible D gene is TRBD1 (6 bases). Trimming pared 3 bases from V and 4 bases from J, leaving 9 bases between. Germline V gives CDR1 KGHSH, CDR2 LQKENI. The CDR3 has 13 amino acids. The CDR3 reads CASSPRGGETQYF. The CDR3, as DNA: TGTGCCAGCTCACCCAGGGGTGGAGAGACCCAGTACTTC. The variable domain in full, completed from reference TRBV18 and TRBJ2-5, reads NAGVMQNPRHLVRRRGQEARLRCSPMKGHSHVYWYRQLPEEGLKFMVYLQKENIIDESGMPKERFSAEFPKEGPSILRIQQVVRGDSAAYFCASSPRGGETQYFGPGTRLLVL.

CDR3 in DNA: TGTGCCATCAGTGAGGGGCTGGGGAGGGACTCTCTCGAGCAGTACTTC. It yields the protein CAISEGLGRDSLEQYF. The chain couples TRBV10-3 to TRBJ2-7; 7 bases line up with TRBD2. Germline V gene data show CDR1 as ENHRY and CDR2 as SYGVKD. The CDR3 has 16 amino acids. V gave up 2 bases and J gave up 6 bases; unmatched junction bases: 13.

V gene TRBV30 combines with J gene TRBJ2-1, with D unclear. The CDR3 length is 17 residues. CDR1 is GTSNPN, CDR2 SVGIG, per germline (reference sequence). Trimming stripped 5 bases from V and 7 bases from J, with 27 bases between. The DNA for the CDR3 is TGTGCCTGGGGGCCCCCGCCCCCAGCAGCTAAAAGGAATGAGCAGTTCTTC. It yields the protein CAWGPPPPAAKRNEQFF.

The CDR3 DNA sequence: TGTGCCAGTAGTATCTTATCTTTGGGCTTTAGCAATCAGCCCCAGCATTTT. It encodes CASSILSLGFSNQPQHF. The V call is TRBV19, the J call TRBJ1-5; D not certain. CDR1 LNHDA and CDR2 SQIVND come from the germline V gene (reference sequence). Trimming took off 3 bases at V and 0 bases at J, with 15 bases between the two ends. The CDR3 spans 17 residues.

The chain joins TRBV7-8 to TRBJ1-2; D is unresolved. CDR3 length: 12 amino acids. The V end lost 1 base, the J end lost 8 bases, and 8 bases lay between the germline ends. Germline CDR1 is SGHVS and CDR2 is FQNEAQ. This CDR3 is CASSLDGRGYTF. DNA of the CDR3: TGTGCCAGCAGCTTAGATGGCAGAGGCTACACCTTC.

This chain joins TRBV9 and TRBJ2-4, with TRBD2 matching 8 bases. Germline assignment: CDR1 SGDLS and CDR2 YYNGEE. V gave up 4 bases and J gave up 0 bases; unmatched junction bases: 3. This CDR3 is built from 15 residues. The CDR3 bases are TGTGCCAGCAGCCGGGGGGGTTTAGCCAAAAACATTCAGTACTTC. This sequence encodes CASSRGGLAKNIQYF.

This rearrangement joins TRBV30 to TRBJ1-3, with no clear D. Deletions cut 5 bases from V and 1 base from J, with 6 bases between. The CDR3 runs to 12 residues. Germline assignment: CDR1 GTSNPN and CDR2 SVGIG (reference sequence). As DNA, the CDR3 is TGTGCCTGGGGTCCTTCTGGAAACACCATATATTTT. It specifies CAWGPSGNTIYF.

The chain couples TRBV29-1 to TRBJ2-5; 11 bases are a match to TRBD2. The DNA end is more similar to TRBJ2-7, so the J call may be wrong. From germline, CDR1 is SQVTM and CDR2 ANQGSEA. The CDR3 length is 13 residues. The CDR3 DNA reads TGCAGCGTGTTAGCGGGGGGGCGGGACGAGCAGTACTTC. Amino acid sequence: CSVLAGGRDEQYF.

The chain recombines TRBV11-2 with TRBJ2-7; weak D call: TRBD1 (5 bases). This CDR3 is built from 12 residues. CDR1 and CDR2 (germline): SGHAT, FQNNGV. V lost 5 bases, J lost 10 bases, and 15 bases lay in between. In DNA, the CDR3 is TGTGCCAGCAGCCATGAAACAGGCGCTCAGTACTTC. It specifies CASSHETGAQYF.

The chain links TRBV29-1 to TRBJ1-2; D uncertain. Per the germline V gene, CDR1 is SQVTM and CDR2 is ANQGSEA. This CDR3 contains 11 residues. V lost 5 bases to trimming and J lost 4 bases, with 8 bases between them. The CDR3 coding sequence is TGCAGCGTTTTAAATGCCTATGGCTACACCTTC. This encodes CSVLNAYGYTF.

The chain uses TRBV23-1 and TRBJ2-6, with D perhaps matching TRBD2 (5 bases). TRBV23-1 is designated an ORF whose function remains uncertain. Deletions cut 3 bases from V and 2 bases from J, with 17 bases between. The CDR3 spans 18 residues. The CDR3 bases are TGCGCCAGCAGTCATGCCCCAGGAGGTAGGGCTGGGGCCAACGTCCTGACTTTC. This encodes CASSHAPGGRAGANVLTF.

The chain combines TRBV4-1 with TRBJ2-5; tentative D call: TRBD2 (7 bases). There are 15 residues in the CDR3. Germline CDR1 and CDR2: MGHRA and YSYEKL. V lost 1 base and J 3 bases, leaving 12 bases between the germline ends. CDR3 coding DNA: TGCGCCAGCAGCCAAGGACGGGGGGCTAAAGAGACCCAGTACTTC. Its protein is CASSQGRGAKETQYF.

The rearrangement joins TRBV30 to TRBJ1-2; TRBD1 matches at 9 bases. V lost 2 bases to trimming and J lost 5 bases; unmatched junction nucleotides: 6. CDR1 is GTSNPN, CDR2 SVGIG, per germline (reference sequence). The CDR3 has 14 residues. CDR3 in DNA: TGTGCCTGGAGTCGGGACAGGGCCACATATGGCTACACCTTC. Translation: CAWSRDRATYGYTF.

This clone was counted between two and nine times. This chain connects TRBV7-9 to TRBJ2-7; D is uncertain. CDR3 length: 13 residues. Trimming removed 3 bases from V and 0 bases from J, with 6 bases in between. The germline V gene encodes CDR1 SEHNR and CDR2 FQNEAQ (reference sequence). The CDR3 DNA reads TGTGCCAGCAGCTTTTTTACCTCCTACGAGCAGTACTTC. This gives the protein CASSFFTSYEQYF.

In this sample, this clone turned up a few times. The genes are TRBV9 and TRBJ1-4, with D unclear. The CDR3 is 12 residues long. CDR1 SGDLS and CDR2 YYNGEE come from the germline V gene. V was clipped by 4 bases and J by 7 bases, with 8 bases between them. The CDR3 bases are TGTGCCAGCAGCCCCCAAGGTGAAAAACTGTTTTTT. It codes for CASSPQGEKLFF.

This clone was counted between two and nine times. This chain joins TRBV19 and TRBJ1-1; D perhaps matches TRBD1 (6 bases). Looked up from germline, CDR1 is LNHDA and CDR2 is SQIVND (reference sequence). The germline V and J ends were trimmed by 5 bases and 0 bases, with 13 bases remaining between them. The CDR3 totals 15 residues. CDR3 bases: TGTGCCAGTAGTCAGACAGGTGATATGAACACTGAAGCTTTCTTT. This sequence encodes CASSQTGDMNTEAFF.

The count of this clone is one. This sequence joins TRBV6-5 and TRBJ2-7, with 10 bases matching TRBD1. Looked up from germline, CDR1 is MNHEY and CDR2 is SVGAGI. The CDR3 runs to 14 residues. Trimming removed 6 bases from V and 5 bases from J; junction bases left unmatched: 7. The CDR3 here is CASSWDRGFDEQYF. The CDR3 DNA reads TGTGCCAGCAGCTGGGACAGGGGTTTCGACGAGCAGTACTTC.

This clone was seen at least ten times. The chain combines TRBV7-2 with TRBJ1-4, with D possibly TRBD1 on 5 matching bases. Germline V gene data show CDR1 as SGHTA and CDR2 as FQGNSA. The CDR3 extends over 14 amino acids. V was shortened by 1 base and J by 4 bases, with 7 bases between the two germline ends. The CDR3 nucleotides are TGTGCCAGCAGCTTAGGACAGTTTAATGAAAAACTGTTTTTT. Translated: CASSLGQFNEKLFF.